These T cell receptor beta chains were read from a single sample in a study of cytomegalovirus exposure and HLA in healthy donors. The repertoire was sequenced with immunoSEQ multiplex PCR; TCRdb's copy has only in-frame clones and lacks some. In the table there are 250,000 to 400,000 clones, 88% of which are singletons. Sequenced material: PBMCs. These receptors came from a man younger than 45 in good health and CMV-seronegative. CDR3s include the opening cysteine and the closing phenylalanine or tryptophan.

j_gene,v_gene,CDR3aa
TRBJ2-2,TRBV15,CATSRGREGGTGELFF
TRBJ1-1,TRBV18,CASSPGGWGAFF
TRBJ2-5,TRBV5-1,CASSLAATGGTQYF
TRBJ2-5,TRBV9,CASSIRGLGETQYF
TRBJ2-6,TRBV4-1,CASSQEGATGGANVLTF
TRBJ2-5,TRBV14,CASSQDWGLAGEETQYF
TRBJ1-5,TRBV4-3,CASSFTTGSNQPQHF
TRBJ2-7,TRBV19,CASSIVQGIRPYEQYF
TRBJ1-2,TRBV5-1,CASSLEGLDPYTF
TRBJ1-1,TRBV19,CASSPTAQGSRNTEAFF
TRBJ2-7,TRBV19,CASSIASGQPFYEQYF